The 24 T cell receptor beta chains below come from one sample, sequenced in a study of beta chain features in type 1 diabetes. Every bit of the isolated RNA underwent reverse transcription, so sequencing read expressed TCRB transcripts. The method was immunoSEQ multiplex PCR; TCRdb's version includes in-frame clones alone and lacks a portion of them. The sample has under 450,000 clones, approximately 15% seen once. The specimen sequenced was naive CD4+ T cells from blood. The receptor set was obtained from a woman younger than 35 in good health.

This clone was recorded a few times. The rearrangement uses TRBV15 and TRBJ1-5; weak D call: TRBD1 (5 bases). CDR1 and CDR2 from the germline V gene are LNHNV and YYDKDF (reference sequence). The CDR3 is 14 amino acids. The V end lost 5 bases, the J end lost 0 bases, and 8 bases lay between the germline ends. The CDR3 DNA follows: TGTGCCACCAGCGACAGACATAGCAATCAGCCCCAGCATTTT. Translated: CATSDRHSNQPQHF. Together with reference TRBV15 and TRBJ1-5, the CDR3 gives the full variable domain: DAMVIQNPRYQVTQFGKPVTLSCSQTLNHNVMYWYQQKSSQAPKLLFHYYDKDFNNEADTPDNFQSRRPNTSFCFLDIRSPGLGDTAMYLCATSDRHSNQPQHFGDGTRLSIL.

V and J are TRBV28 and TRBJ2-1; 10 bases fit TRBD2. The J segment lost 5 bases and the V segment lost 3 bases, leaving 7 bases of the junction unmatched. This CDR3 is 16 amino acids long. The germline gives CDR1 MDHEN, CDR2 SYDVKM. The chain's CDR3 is CASSFGGLAADNEQFF. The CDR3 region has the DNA TGTGCCAGCAGTTTCGGTGGACTAGCGGCAGACAATGAGCAGTTCTTC.

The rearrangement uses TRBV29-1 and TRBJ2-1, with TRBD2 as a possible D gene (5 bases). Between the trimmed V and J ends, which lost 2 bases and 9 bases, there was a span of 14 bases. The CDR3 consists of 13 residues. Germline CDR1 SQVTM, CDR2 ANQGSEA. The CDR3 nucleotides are TGCAGCGTTGAAAGAGGGAGTTTGGGTGAGCAGTTCTTC. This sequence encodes CSVERGSLGEQFF.

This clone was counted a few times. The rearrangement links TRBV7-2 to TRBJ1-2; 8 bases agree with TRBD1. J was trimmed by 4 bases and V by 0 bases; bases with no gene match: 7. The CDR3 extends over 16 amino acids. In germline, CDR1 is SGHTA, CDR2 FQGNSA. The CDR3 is CASSLAYSQGGYGYTF. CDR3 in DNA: TGTGCCAGCAGCTTAGCGTATTCACAGGGGGGCTATGGCTACACCTTC.

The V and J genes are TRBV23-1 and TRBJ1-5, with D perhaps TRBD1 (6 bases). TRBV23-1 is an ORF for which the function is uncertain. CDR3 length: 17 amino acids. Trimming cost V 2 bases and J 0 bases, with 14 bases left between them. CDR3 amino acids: CASSQPRLGHSNQPQHF. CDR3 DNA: TGCGCCAGCAGTCAACCCCGCCTGGGACATAGCAATCAGCCCCAGCATTTT.

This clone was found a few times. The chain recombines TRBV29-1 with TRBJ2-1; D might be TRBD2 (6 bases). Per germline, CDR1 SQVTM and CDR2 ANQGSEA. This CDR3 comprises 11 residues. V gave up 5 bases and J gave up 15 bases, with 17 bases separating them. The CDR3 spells CSVRDWPLSFF. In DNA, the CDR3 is TGCAGCGTTAGGGACTGGCCCCTGTCGTTCTTC.

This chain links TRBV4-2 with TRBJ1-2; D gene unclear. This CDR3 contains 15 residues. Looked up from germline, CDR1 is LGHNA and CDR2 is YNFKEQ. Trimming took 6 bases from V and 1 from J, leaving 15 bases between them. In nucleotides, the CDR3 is TGTGCCAGCAGTCCAAAAATATCCAGTAACTATGGCTACACCTTC. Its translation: CASSPKISSNYGYTF.

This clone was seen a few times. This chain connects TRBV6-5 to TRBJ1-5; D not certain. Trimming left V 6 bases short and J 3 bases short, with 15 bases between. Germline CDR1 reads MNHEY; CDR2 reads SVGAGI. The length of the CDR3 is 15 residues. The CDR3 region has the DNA TGTGCCAGCAGACCTAAGGTACAGAACAATCAGCCCCAGCATTTT. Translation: CASRPKVQNNQPQHF.

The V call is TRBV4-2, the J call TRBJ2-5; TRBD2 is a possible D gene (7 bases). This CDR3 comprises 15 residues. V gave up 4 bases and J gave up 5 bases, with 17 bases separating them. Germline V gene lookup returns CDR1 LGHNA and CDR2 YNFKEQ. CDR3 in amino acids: CASSPRTGGQETQYF. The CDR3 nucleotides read TGTGCCAGCAGCCCTCGGACGGGAGGACAGGAGACCCAGTACTTC.

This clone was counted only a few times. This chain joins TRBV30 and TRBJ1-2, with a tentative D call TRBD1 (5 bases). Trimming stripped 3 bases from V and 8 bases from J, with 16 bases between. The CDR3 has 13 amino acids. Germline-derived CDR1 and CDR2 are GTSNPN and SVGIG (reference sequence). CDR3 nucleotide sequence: TGTGCCTGGAGCGAAGGGACTATGCTAGGCTACACCTTC. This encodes CAWSEGTMLGYTF.

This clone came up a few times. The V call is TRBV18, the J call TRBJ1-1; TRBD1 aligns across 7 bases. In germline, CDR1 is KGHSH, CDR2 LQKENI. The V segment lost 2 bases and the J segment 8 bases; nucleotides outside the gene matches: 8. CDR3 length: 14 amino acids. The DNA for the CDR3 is TGTGCCAGCTCACCAAGACAGGGTGGATTGGAAGCTTTCTTT. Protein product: CASSPRQGGLEAFF. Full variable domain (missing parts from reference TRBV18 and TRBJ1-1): NAGVMQNPRHLVRRRGQEARLRCSPMKGHSHVYWYRQLPEEGLKFMVYLQKENIIDESGMPKERFSAEFPKEGPSILRIQQVVRGDSAAYFCASSPRQGGLEAFFGQGTRLTVV.

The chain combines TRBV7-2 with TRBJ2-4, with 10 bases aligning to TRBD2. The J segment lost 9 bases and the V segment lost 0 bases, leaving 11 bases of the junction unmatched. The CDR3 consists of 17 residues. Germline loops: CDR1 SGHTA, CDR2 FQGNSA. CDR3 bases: TGTGCCAGCAGCTTAGCTCCCGCTAGCGGGAGAAGGGGCATTCAGTACTTC. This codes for CASSLAPASGRRGIQYF.

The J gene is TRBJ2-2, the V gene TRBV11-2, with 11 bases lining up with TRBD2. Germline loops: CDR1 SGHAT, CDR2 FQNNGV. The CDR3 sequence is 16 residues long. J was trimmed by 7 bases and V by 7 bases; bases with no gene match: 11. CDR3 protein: CASISQLAGDNGELFF. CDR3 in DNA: TGTGCCAGCATCTCCCAACTAGCGGGAGATAACGGGGAGCTGTTTTTT.

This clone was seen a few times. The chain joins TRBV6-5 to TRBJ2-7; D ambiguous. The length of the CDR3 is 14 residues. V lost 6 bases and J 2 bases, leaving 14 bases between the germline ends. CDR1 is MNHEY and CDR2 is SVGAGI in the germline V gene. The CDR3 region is CASSLDLTPYEQYF. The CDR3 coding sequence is TGTGCCAGCAGCTTAGATTTGACTCCCTACGAGCAGTACTTC.

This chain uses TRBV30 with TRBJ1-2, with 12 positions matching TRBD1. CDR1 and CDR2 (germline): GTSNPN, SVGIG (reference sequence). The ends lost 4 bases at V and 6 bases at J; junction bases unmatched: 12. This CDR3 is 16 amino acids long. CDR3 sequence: CAWTGTGGAYIHGYTF. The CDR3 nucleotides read TGTGCCTGGACCGGGACAGGGGGCGCGTATATCCATGGCTACACCTTC.

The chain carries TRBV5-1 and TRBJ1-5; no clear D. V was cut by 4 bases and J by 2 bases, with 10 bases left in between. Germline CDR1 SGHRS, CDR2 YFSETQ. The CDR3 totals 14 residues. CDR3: CASSVDMGNQPQHF. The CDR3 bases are TGCGCCAGCAGCGTCGACATGGGCAATCAGCCCCAGCATTTT.

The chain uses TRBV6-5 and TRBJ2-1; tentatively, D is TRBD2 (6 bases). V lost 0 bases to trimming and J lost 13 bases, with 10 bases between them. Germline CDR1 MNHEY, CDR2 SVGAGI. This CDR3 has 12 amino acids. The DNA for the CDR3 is TGTGCCAGCAGTTACTCGGGACTGCCTCAGTTCTTC. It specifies CASSYSGLPQFF.

CDR3 DNA: TGCGCCAGCAGCCGACCGGACAGGGACACTGAAGCTTTCTTT. Its translation: CASSRPDRDTEAFF. The J gene is TRBJ1-1, the V gene TRBV5-1, with 8 bases that match TRBD1. Looked up from germline, CDR1 is SGHRS and CDR2 is YFSETQ. The junction had 5 bases not matched to a gene; V was cut back by 4 bases and J by 3 bases. CDR3 length: 14 residues.

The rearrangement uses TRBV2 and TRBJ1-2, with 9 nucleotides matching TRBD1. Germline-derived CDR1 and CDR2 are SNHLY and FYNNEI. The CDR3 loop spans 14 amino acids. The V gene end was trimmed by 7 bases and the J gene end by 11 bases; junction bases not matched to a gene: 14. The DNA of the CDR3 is TGTGCCAGCATCGCCCTTAGGACAGGGGATAAGTACACCTTC. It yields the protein CASIALRTGDKYTF.

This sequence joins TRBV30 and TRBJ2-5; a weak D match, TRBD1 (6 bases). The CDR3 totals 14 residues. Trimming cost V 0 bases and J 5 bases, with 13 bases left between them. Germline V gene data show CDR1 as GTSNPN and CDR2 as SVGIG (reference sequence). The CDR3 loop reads CAWSVVGAGETQYF. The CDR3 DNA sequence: TGTGCCTGGAGTGTGGTGGGGGCAGGGGAGACCCAGTACTTC.

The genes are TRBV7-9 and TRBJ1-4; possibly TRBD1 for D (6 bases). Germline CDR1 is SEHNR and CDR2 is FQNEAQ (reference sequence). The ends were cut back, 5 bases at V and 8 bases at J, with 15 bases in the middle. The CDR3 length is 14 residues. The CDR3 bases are TGTGCCAGCAGCCCCGGCACAGGGTCCGAAAAACTGTTTTTT. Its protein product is CASSPGTGSEKLFF.

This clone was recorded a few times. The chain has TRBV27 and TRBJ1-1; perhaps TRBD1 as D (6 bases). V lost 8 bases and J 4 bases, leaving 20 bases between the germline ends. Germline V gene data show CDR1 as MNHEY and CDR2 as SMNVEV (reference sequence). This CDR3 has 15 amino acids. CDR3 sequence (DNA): TGTGCCAGCTCCCAGGGGATCCCGCGGAGCACTGAAGCTTTCTTT. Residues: CASSQGIPRSTEAFF.

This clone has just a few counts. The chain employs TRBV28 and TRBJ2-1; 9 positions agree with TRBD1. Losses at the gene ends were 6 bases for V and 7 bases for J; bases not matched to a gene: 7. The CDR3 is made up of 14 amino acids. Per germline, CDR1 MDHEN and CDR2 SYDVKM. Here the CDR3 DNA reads TGTGCCAGCAGAACAGGGGGCCAGTGGAATGAGCAGTTCTTC. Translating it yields CASRTGGQWNEQFF.

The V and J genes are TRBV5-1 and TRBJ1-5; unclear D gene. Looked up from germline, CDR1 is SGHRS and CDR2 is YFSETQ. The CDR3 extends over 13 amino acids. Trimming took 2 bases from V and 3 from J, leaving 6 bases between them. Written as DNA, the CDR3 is TGCGCCAGCAGCTTAGACTACAATCAGCCCCAGCATTTT. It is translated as CASSLDYNQPQHF. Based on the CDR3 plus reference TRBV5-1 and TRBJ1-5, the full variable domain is KAGVTQTPRYLIKTRGQQVTLSCSPISGHRSVSWYQQTPGQGLQFLFEYFSETQRNKGNFPGRFSGRQFSNSRSEMNVSTLELGDSALYLCASSLDYNQPQHFGDGTRLSIL.